This entry describes one TCR beta chain. These data originate in a study of blood T cell repertoires in COVID-19. Across the whole study: Sources were T cells, B-cell-depleted T cells, or PBMCs; the material itself was cDNA or gDNA.

TCRdb's copy holds only in-frame clones and misses some; the assay was immunoSEQ multiplex PCR. This repertoire shows under 250,000 clones, roughly 88% found once; its top ten account for around 30%. The material sequenced was peripheral blood. The receptor comes from a man aged 40-49 years with acute or convalescent COVID-19.

Here the CDR3 reads CASRKYRDSWDEQFF. In DNA form, the CDR3 reads TGTGCCAGCAGAAAATACCGGGACTCTTGGGATGAGCAGTTCTTC. The rearrangement uses TRBV6-6 and TRBJ2-1; maybe TRBD2 (6 bases). The CDR3 runs 15 residues. CDR1 MNHNY and CDR2 SVGAGI come from the germline V gene (reference sequence). V was clipped by 6 bases and J by 8 bases, with 20 bases between them.